This entry lists 26 T cell receptor beta chains sequenced from one sample in a study of cytomegalovirus exposure and HLA in healthy donors. It was with 60 Vbeta and 13 Jbeta primers that the PCR ran. Some clones are missing from TCRdb's copy, which holds only in-frame ones; the method was immunoSEQ multiplex PCR. Of fewer than 200,000 clones listed, 75% to 90% are singletons. The sample comprised PBMCs. The receptor source for this set is a man aged 50 to 59 in good health and CMV-seronegative.

The V call is TRBV7-3, the J call TRBJ2-3; weak D call: TRBD2 (6 bases). The CDR3 is 15 residues long. V lost 5 bases to trimming and J lost 2 bases, with 14 bases between them. Germline CDR1 reads SGHTA; CDR2 reads FQGTGA. The CDR3 reads CASSRDGGATDTQYF. The CDR3 DNA sequence: TGTGCCAGCAGCCGAGACGGGGGAGCCACAGATACGCAGTATTTT.

This clone was counted a few times. This chain joins TRBV6-6 and TRBJ1-1; D not certain. Germline V gives CDR1 MNHNY, CDR2 SVGAGI (reference sequence). The CDR3 is made up of 14 amino acids. Trimming shortened V by 2 bases and J by 0 bases, and 7 bases separated the two germline ends. This chain's CDR3 is CASSYTRMNTEAFF. Written as DNA, the CDR3 is TGTGCCAGCAGTTACACCAGGATGAACACTGAAGCTTTCTTT.

This sequence joins TRBV5-6 and TRBJ2-3, with D possibly matching TRBD2 (5 bases). Germline V gene lookup returns CDR1 SGHDT and CDR2 YYEEEE. The V gene lost 4 bases and the J gene lost 5 bases, with 20 bases spanning the gap. CDR3 length: 16 amino acids. CDR3 region: CASSQEVRRWGDTQYF. In DNA form, the CDR3 reads TGTGCCAGCAGCCAGGAGGTGAGGCGGTGGGGAGATACGCAGTATTTT.

The chain is built from TRBV7-2 and TRBJ1-5; 9 bases are a match to TRBD1. V shed 2 bases and J 4 bases; nucleotides not matched to a gene: 6. Germline loops: CDR1 SGHTA, CDR2 FQGNSA. The CDR3 is 16 residues long. The CDR3 sequence is CASSLSRGQGNQPQHF. CDR3 nucleotides: TGTGCCAGCAGCTTATCTAGAGGACAGGGGAATCAGCCCCAGCATTTT.

The chain has TRBV19 and TRBJ2-3; 10 nucleotides line up with TRBD1. J was trimmed by 0 bases and V by 5 bases; bases with no gene match: 5. Germline V gene sequence: CDR1 LNHDA, CDR2 SQIVND (reference sequence). CDR3 length: 16 residues. This CDR3 is CASSSRTGGSTDTQYF. The CDR3 coding sequence is TGTGCCAGTAGTTCACGGACAGGGGGAAGCACAGATACGCAGTATTTT.

This clone was counted only a few times. This chain's CDR3 is CASSPGQSRAGELFF. CDR3 in DNA: TGTGCCAGCTCACCAGGGCAGTCCAGGGCCGGGGAGCTGTTTTTT. The chain employs TRBV18 and TRBJ2-2, with TRBD1 as a possible D gene (5 bases). The V gene's germline CDR1 is KGHSH and CDR2 LQKENI. This CDR3 contains 15 residues. Trimming took off 2 bases at V and 6 bases at J, with 13 bases between the two ends.

This chain joins TRBV5-1 and TRBJ1-5, with TRBD1 identical over 11 bases. The germline gives CDR1 SGHRS, CDR2 YFSETQ. The V gene end was trimmed by 0 bases and the J gene end by 6 bases; junction bases not matched to a gene: 2. This CDR3 comprises 15 residues. The CDR3 DNA sequence: TGCGCCAGCAGCTTGGACGGGACAGGGGGTCAGCCCCAGCATTTT. Its translation is CASSLDGTGGQPQHF.

This clone was observed a single time. This sequence joins TRBV6-1 and TRBJ2-1; TRBD1 aligns across 7 bases. This CDR3 has 14 residues. Germline values: CDR1 MNHNS, CDR2 SASEGT. J was trimmed by 5 bases and V by 4 bases; bases with no gene match: 5. CDR3 region: CASSALTGNNEQFF. The CDR3 DNA reads TGTGCCAGCAGTGCTCTGACAGGGAACAATGAGCAGTTCTTC.

As for this clone: An end of the junction does not agree with germline; a read error may underlie this. The chain is built from TRBV10-1 and TRBJ1-4, with D possibly being TRBD1 (5 bases). CDR3 size: 16 residues. CDR1 and CDR2 (germline): WNHNN, SYGVQD (reference sequence). CDR3: CASKYRSTPTNEKLLF. CDR3 coding DNA: TGCGCCAGCAAGTACAGGTCCACCCCAACTAATGAAAAACTGCTTTTT.

CDR3 residues: CASSLGRGGPDTQYF. Written as DNA, the CDR3 is TGTGCCAGCAGCTTGGGGCGGGGGGGACCAGATACGCAGTATTTT. V usage is TRBV7-3 and J usage is TRBJ2-3, with 9 bases identical to TRBD2. After removal of 3 bases from V and 4 bases from J, the junction contained 5 bases not matched to a gene. Germline V gene sequence: CDR1 SGHTA, CDR2 FQGTGA. The CDR3 contains 15 residues.

The chain recombines TRBV27 with TRBJ2-6, with 10 bases fitting TRBD2. CDR1 is MNHEY, CDR2 SMNVEV, per germline (reference sequence). V trimming: 5 bases; J trimming: 0 bases; junction bases outside the gene matches: 4. The CDR3 is made up of 17 amino acids. CDR3 region: CASSLLAGSSGANVLTF. In DNA form, the CDR3 reads TGTGCCAGCAGTCTACTAGCGGGGAGCTCTGGGGCCAACGTCCTGACTTTC.

In regard to this clone: At one of its ends the junction is not consistent with the germline gene, which may arise from a read error. The chain uses TRBV7-9 and TRBJ2-1; 10 bases are a match to TRBD1. CDR3 length equals 17 residues. Germline V gene data show CDR1 as SEHNR and CDR2 as FQNEAQ (reference sequence). The CDR3 here is CSSSPQGTGVTANEQFF. The CDR3 DNA reads as TGTTCCAGCAGCCCGCAAGGGACAGGGGTAACTGCGAATGAGCAGTTCTTC.

This clone appeared a single time. This chain connects TRBV4-1 to TRBJ2-3; 16 bases map to TRBD2. The J segment lost 8 bases and the V segment lost 3 bases, leaving 5 bases of the junction unmatched. CDR1 and CDR2 (germline): MGHRA, YSYEKL. The CDR3 runs 16 residues. CDR3 region: CASSQGLAGGPGTQYF. CDR3 bases: TGCGCCAGCAGCCAGGGACTAGCGGGGGGGCCGGGTACGCAGTATTTT.

The chain has TRBV5-3 and TRBJ2-5, with 7 bases aligning to TRBD1. TRBV5-3 is annotated as an ORF whose role is uncertain. CDR3 size: 14 residues. V was clipped by 4 bases and J by 2 bases; unmatched bases: 5. CDR3 protein: CARSQGQVQETQYF. In nucleotides, the CDR3 is TGTGCCAGAAGCCAAGGACAGGTACAAGAGACCCAGTACTTC.

This clone was detected only once. The chain has TRBV30 and TRBJ2-3; 9 bases align to TRBD1. CDR1 and CDR2 from the germline V gene are GTSNPN and SVGIG (reference sequence). Trimming cost V 0 bases and J 6 bases; bases outside gene matches: 10. The CDR3 length is 16 residues. The CDR3 is CAWSVSGQGIRDTQYF. DNA of the CDR3: TGTGCCTGGAGTGTTTCGGGACAGGGTATCAGGGATACGCAGTATTTT.

The genes are TRBV30 and TRBJ2-7, with 8 bases lining up with TRBD1. From germline, CDR1 is GTSNPN and CDR2 SVGIG (reference sequence). There are 14 residues in the CDR3. Trimming cost V 4 bases and J 5 bases; bases outside gene matches: 10. The CDR3 here is CAWTSDRAMHEQYF. The CDR3 DNA sequence: TGTGCCTGGACGTCGGACAGGGCCATGCACGAGCAGTACTTC.

The chain uses TRBV7-6 and TRBJ2-1; tentatively, D is TRBD1 (6 bases). This CDR3 comprises 19 residues. Germline CDR1 is SGHVS and CDR2 is FNYEAQ. The germline V and J ends were trimmed by 3 bases and 0 bases, with 21 bases remaining between them. The DNA of the CDR3 is TGTGCCAGCAGCTTGGTGGACAGAGGCTATACCGACTCCTACAATGAGCAGTTCTTC. Its protein is CASSLVDRGYTDSYNEQFF. Full variable domain (remainder filled in from reference TRBV7-6 and TRBJ2-1): GAGVSQSPRYKVTKRGQDVALRCDPISGHVSLYWYRQALGQGPEFLTYFNYEAQQDKSGLPNDRFSAERPEGSISTLTIQRTEQRDSAMYRCASSLVDRGYTDSYNEQFFGPGTRLTVL.

J is TRBJ2-7 and V is TRBV7-6; 9 nucleotides match TRBD1. Unmatched junction bases numbered 7, after V lost 4 bases and J lost 6 bases. The CDR3 runs to 14 residues. Germline CDR1 reads SGHVS; CDR2 reads FNYEAQ. In nucleotides, the CDR3 is TGTGCCAGCAGCTCCGGACAGGGGTTCCTCGAGCAGTACTTC. The encoded protein is CASSSGQGFLEQYF.

The chain uses TRBV19 and TRBJ1-5; D is perhaps TRBD1 (6 bases). The V gene's germline CDR1 is LNHDA and CDR2 SQIVND (reference sequence). The germline V and J ends were trimmed by 5 bases and 0 bases, with 17 bases remaining between them. The CDR3 length is 17 residues. The CDR3, as DNA: TGTGCCAGTAGTTCCGGGACAATGGACTTTAGCAATCAGCCCCAGCATTTT. This gives the protein CASSSGTMDFSNQPQHF.

The genes are TRBV6-5 and TRBJ1-3; possible D gene TRBD1, 5 bases. Germline CDR1 MNHEY, CDR2 SVGAGI. The CDR3 consists of 14 residues. Between the trimmed V and J ends, which lost 2 bases and 6 bases, there was a span of 11 bases. The CDR3 DNA reads TGTGCCAGCAGTTACCAGGCAGGGCCAAACACCATATATTTT. Protein sequence: CASSYQAGPNTIYF.

The V and J genes are TRBV14 and TRBJ2-7; 13 nucleotides align to TRBD2. J lost 5 bases, V lost 1 base, and 5 bases had no gene match. Germline V gives CDR1 SGHDN, CDR2 FVKESK. There are 16 residues in the CDR3. This CDR3 is CASSQGRLAGGDEQYF. The DNA for the CDR3 is TGTGCCAGCAGCCAAGGCAGACTAGCGGGAGGAGACGAGCAGTACTTC.

The rearrangement joins TRBV28 to TRBJ2-5; 7 bases match TRBD2. This CDR3 has 14 amino acids. V gave up 6 bases and J gave up 5 bases; unmatched junction bases: 9. CDR1 and CDR2 (germline): MDHEN, SYDVKM. CDR3 bases: TGTGCCAGCAGCAGAATGGGGGGGTGGGAGACCCAGTACTTC. Amino acid sequence: CASSRMGGWETQYF.

The chain couples TRBV7-2 to TRBJ1-4; TRBD1 matches at 7 bases. This CDR3 region has 15 residues. Germline CDR1 is SGHTA and CDR2 is FQGNSA. V was clipped by 5 bases and J by 8 bases; unmatched bases: 11. CDR3 sequence reads: CASSLNRGSREKLFF. In DNA form, the CDR3 reads TGTGCCAGCAGCCTAAACAGGGGATCGCGGGAAAAACTGTTTTTT. Supplemented by reference TRBV7-2 and TRBJ1-4, the full variable domain reads GAGVSQSPSNKVTEKGKDVELRCDPISGHTALYWYRQSLGQGLEFLIYFQGNSAPDKSGLPSDRFSAERTGGSVSTLTIQRTQQEDSAVYLCASSLNRGSREKLFFGSGTQLSVL.

The chain couples TRBV7-9 to TRBJ2-7; 10 bases line up with TRBD2. The CDR3 has 15 residues. The germline V gene has CDR1 SEHNR and CDR2 FQNEAQ (reference sequence). V lost 4 bases and J lost 6; bases outside the gene matches: 9. The CDR3 DNA reads TGTGCCAGCAGCTCTGAGACTAGCGGGCTCTTCGAGCAGTACTTC. Protein: CASSSETSGLFEQYF.

This chain joins TRBV6-5 and TRBJ2-3; 8 bases align to TRBD2. J gave up 6 bases and V 4 bases, and 12 bases lay outside the gene matches. CDR1 is MNHEY, CDR2 SVGAGI, per germline. This CDR3 contains 16 residues. CDR3 protein: CASSSGTSSRPDTQYF. In DNA form, the CDR3 reads TGTGCCAGCAGTTCCGGGACTAGTAGCCGGCCCGATACGCAGTATTTT.

The chain recombines TRBV5-4 with TRBJ2-4; D possibly corresponds to TRBD1 (5 bases). CDR3 length: 14 amino acids. V was pared by 0 bases and J by 4 bases, with 8 bases between. Germline CDR1 and CDR2: SGHNT and YYREEE (reference sequence). The CDR3 DNA sequence: TGTGCCAGCAGCTTGGACTCAGGGAAAAACATTCAGTACTTC. Its translation is CASSLDSGKNIQYF.